Shown below are 28 T cell receptor beta chains from a single sample sequenced in a study of blood T cell repertoires in COVID-19. The table came from immunoSEQ multiplex PCR; TCRdb's copy has only in-frame clones and leaves some out. The sample comprises approximately 97,000 clones, about 85% of which are singletons, and less than 4.5% rests with the top ten. Sequencing used peripheral blood. The receptors come from a man aged 55 to 69 with acute or convalescent COVID-19.

The chain joins TRBV7-2 to TRBJ2-7; 9 bases agree with TRBD1. Germline-derived CDR1 and CDR2 are SGHTA and FQGNSA. The J segment lost 3 bases and the V segment lost 5 bases, leaving 8 bases of the junction unmatched. This CDR3 has 15 amino acids. The CDR3 region is CASSPGRGQGYEQYF. The DNA of the CDR3 is TGTGCCAGCAGCCCCGGTAGGGGACAGGGCTACGAGCAGTACTTC.

The chain recombines TRBV4-3 with TRBJ2-3, with D perhaps TRBD1 (5 bases). CDR3 size: 15 residues. V lost 1 base and J lost 1, with 9 bases in between. In germline, CDR1 is LGHNA, CDR2 YSLEER. The CDR3 loop is CASSQGGGRTDTQYF. In nucleotides, the CDR3 is TGCGCCAGCAGCCAAGGGGGCGGACGCACAGATACGCAGTATTTT.

The chain links TRBV5-1 to TRBJ2-2, with 8 bases lining up with TRBD1. V lost 2 bases, J lost 2 bases, and 8 bases stayed unmatched. CDR3 length equals 17 residues. Germline V gene sequence: CDR1 SGHRS, CDR2 YFSETQ. The CDR3 spells CASSLRLRGLNTGELFF. CDR3 in DNA: TGCGCCAGCAGCTTACGTCTCAGGGGGCTCAACACCGGGGAGCTGTTTTTT.

This chain joins TRBV6-1 and TRBJ2-5; TRBD1 might be the D (6 bases). Trimming stripped 2 bases from V and 0 bases from J, with 10 bases between. The CDR3 is 15 residues long. Germline V gene lookup returns CDR1 MNHNS and CDR2 SASEGT. The CDR3 nucleotides read TGTGCCAGCAGTGAAATCTGGACAGACCAAGAGACCCAGTACTTC. Amino acid sequence: CASSEIWTDQETQYF.

This clone was detected only a few times. The chain links TRBV5-1 to TRBJ1-1; possible D gene TRBD1, 6 bases. Looked up from germline, CDR1 is SGHRS and CDR2 is YFSETQ. The CDR3 runs to 14 residues. Trimming cost V 0 bases and J 5 bases, with 11 bases left between them. The CDR3 here is CASSLVGASTEAFF. The CDR3 DNA sequence: TGCGCCAGCAGCTTGGTGGGGGCGAGTACTGAAGCTTTCTTT.

The rearrangement uses TRBV4-3 and TRBJ2-2; a weak D match, TRBD2 (6 bases). CDR1 and CDR2 from the germline V gene are LGHNA and YSLEER. V shed 1 base and J shed 6 bases, with 9 bases lying between them. The CDR3 totals 14 residues. This CDR3 reads CASSQAGGSGELFF. The CDR3 DNA sequence: TGCGCCAGCAGCCAAGCCGGAGGGTCCGGGGAGCTGTTTTTT.

The genes are TRBV5-8 and TRBJ2-7; TRBD1 matches at 11 bases. The CDR3 is 16 amino acids. With 0 bases clipped from V and 3 bases from J, the junction kept 5 bases outside the gene matches. Germline lookup yields CDR1 SGHTS and CDR2 YDEGEE. The CDR3 DNA is TGTGCCAGCAGCTTGGGGACCGGGACAGGGGGCTACGAGCAGTACTTC. Its protein product is CASSLGTGTGGYEQYF. The whole variable domain, filled in from reference TRBV5-8 and TRBJ2-7, reads EAGVTQSPTHLIKTRGQQATLRCSPISGHTSVYWYQQALGLGLQFLLWYDEGEERNRGNFPPRFSGRQFPNYSSELNVNALELEDSALYLCASSLGTGTGGYEQYFGPGTRLTVT.

The chain recombines TRBV19 with TRBJ2-6, with D possibly TRBD2 on 5 matching bases. The V end lost 6 bases, the J end lost 1 base, and 13 bases lay between the germline ends. CDR3 size: 16 residues. Looked up from germline, CDR1 is LNHDA and CDR2 is SQIVND (reference sequence). CDR3 sequence: CASSPPQRSGANVLTF. DNA of the CDR3: TGTGCCAGTAGCCCCCCTCAGCGGTCTGGGGCCAACGTCCTGACTTTC.

V is TRBV4-1 and J is TRBJ1-5, with 9 bases lining up with TRBD1. Germline V lookup: CDR1 MGHRA, CDR2 YSYEKL. Trimming cost V 1 base and J 2 bases; bases outside gene matches: 3. The CDR3 loop spans 16 amino acids. In DNA, the CDR3 is TGCGCCAGCAGCCAAGGAAGGGACAGGGGCAATCAGCCCCAGCATTTT. This encodes CASSQGRDRGNQPQHF.

V gene TRBV10-3 combines with J gene TRBJ2-1; 8 bases are a match to TRBD1. V was clipped by 0 bases and J by 9 bases; unmatched bases: 13. There are 17 residues in the CDR3. Germline-derived CDR1 and CDR2 are ENHRY and SYGVKD. CDR3 residues: CAISESSGAGGKVEQFF. CDR3 nucleotide sequence: TGTGCCATCAGTGAGTCGTCCGGGGCAGGGGGCAAGGTTGAGCAGTTCTTC.

In DNA, the CDR3 is TGTGCCACCAGTGACCCCCGACAGGGATTGGGTGCTTTCTTT. This gives the protein CATSDPRQGLGAFF. V usage is TRBV24-1 and J usage is TRBJ1-1, with 7 bases that match TRBD1. Losses at the gene ends were 4 bases for V and 11 bases for J; bases not matched to a gene: 12. Germline V gene data show CDR1 as KGHDR and CDR2 as SFDVKD. This CDR3 is built from 14 residues.

The rearrangement joins TRBV5-6 to TRBJ2-1, with TRBD2 matching 9 bases. Germline assignment: CDR1 SGHDT and CDR2 YYEEEE. There are 17 residues in the CDR3. Trimming cost V 2 bases and J 1 base; bases outside gene matches: 7. The CDR3 DNA follows: TGTGCCAGCAGCTTATCAGCGGGAGGTTTTTCCTACAATGAGCAGTTCTTC. Residues: CASSLSAGGFSYNEQFF.

This rearrangement joins TRBV5-1 to TRBJ2-2, with D perhaps TRBD1 (6 bases). The V gene's germline CDR1 is SGHRS and CDR2 YFSETQ. V lost 4 bases and J 4 bases, leaving 14 bases between the germline ends. The CDR3 sequence is 15 residues long. CDR3 nucleotides: TGCGCCAGCAGCGTGAACATAGGGGGCACCGGGGAGCTGTTTTTT. Residues: CASSVNIGGTGELFF.

The chain combines TRBV2 with TRBJ1-4; D is unclear. Looked up from germline, CDR1 is SNHLY and CDR2 is FYNNEI. CDR3 length: 11 amino acids. Between the trimmed V and J ends, which lost 4 bases and 6 bases, there was a span of 3 bases. The CDR3 DNA reads as TGTGCCAGCAGTGTAGATGAAAAACTGTTTTTT. Its translation: CASSVDEKLFF.

The chain employs TRBV6-6 and TRBJ1-1; 7 bases match TRBD1. The CDR3 covers 18 residues. CDR1 MNHNY and CDR2 SVGAGI come from the germline V gene (reference sequence). V trimming: 5 bases; J trimming: 1 base; junction bases outside the gene matches: 16. The DNA of the CDR3 is TGTGCCAGCAGTCCGCCCCGGTGGGGACAGCTTCCGAACACTGAAGCTTTCTTT. Amino acid sequence: CASSPPRWGQLPNTEAFF.

In this sample, this clone turned up a few times. The chain couples TRBV3-1 (or the pseudogene TRBV3-2) to TRBJ2-7, with 12 bases matching TRBD2. The CDR3 runs to 19 residues. V was pared by 2 bases and J by 3 bases, with 14 bases of the junction left unmatched. The germline CDR1 and CDR2 sequences are LGHDT and YNNKEL (reference sequence). The CDR3 region has the DNA TGTGCCAGCAGCCAACGTACCACTAAACTAGCGGGGGGATTCTACGAGCAGTACTTC. Protein sequence: CASSQRTTKLAGGFYEQYF.

The chain has TRBV5-4 and TRBJ2-6, with D possibly matching TRBD1 (5 bases). V dropped 2 bases and J dropped 0 bases, with 9 bases sitting between them. The CDR3 length is 16 residues. CDR1 SGHNT and CDR2 YYREEE come from the germline V gene (reference sequence). In DNA form, the CDR3 reads TGTGCCAGCAGCTTACAGGTTAACTCTGGGGCCAACGTCCTGACTTTC. The encoded protein is CASSLQVNSGANVLTF.

The chain has TRBV28 and TRBJ1-5; a weak D match, TRBD1 (5 bases). V shed 11 bases and J shed 0 bases, with 11 bases lying between them. Looked up from germline, CDR1 is MDHEN and CDR2 is SYDVKM. The CDR3 runs 13 residues. The CDR3 nucleotides read TGTGCCGGTCAGGGTTATAGCAATCAGCCCCAGCATTTT. Translated, it gives CAGQGYSNQPQHF.

This clone was recorded only once. This chain uses TRBV11-1 with TRBJ1-2; D ambiguous. The CDR3 is 14 residues long. The germline gives CDR1 SGHAT, CDR2 FQDESV (reference sequence). V lost 2 bases and J lost 8, with 15 bases in between. CDR3 coding DNA: TGTGCCAGCAGCTTAAACACGGGGTCCGGCGGCTACACCTTC. This encodes CASSLNTGSGGYTF.

The rearrangement links TRBV27 to TRBJ2-3; D remains ambiguous. The CDR3 covers 14 residues. Germline V gene lookup returns CDR1 MNHEY and CDR2 SMNVEV (reference sequence). Trimming took off 5 bases at V and 0 bases at J, with 9 bases between the two ends. CDR3 protein: CASSRYRSTDTQYF. CDR3 bases: TGTGCCAGCAGTCGGTACAGAAGCACAGATACGCAGTATTTT.

This clone was counted a single time. This chain uses TRBV5-1 with TRBJ1-2, with 9 nucleotides matching TRBD1. Germline loops: CDR1 SGHRS, CDR2 YFSETQ. The CDR3 loop spans 14 amino acids. The V segment lost 4 bases and the J segment 7 bases; nucleotides outside the gene matches: 8. CDR3 protein: CASSLLGTGSGYTF. The CDR3, as DNA: TGCGCCAGCAGCCTTTTAGGGACAGGGAGTGGCTACACCTTC.

The V call is TRBV5-1, the J call TRBJ1-1; 10 nucleotides match TRBD1. V gave up 4 bases and J gave up 3 bases; unmatched junction bases: 6. CDR3 size: 15 residues. Germline assignment: CDR1 SGHRS and CDR2 YFSETQ. The CDR3 sequence: CASSRQGAGDTEAFF. In nucleotides, the CDR3 is TGCGCCAGCAGCAGACAGGGGGCGGGGGACACTGAAGCTTTCTTT.

V and J are TRBV6-5 and TRBJ1-1; no clear D. CDR3 length: 14 amino acids. Trimming took off 2 bases at V and 0 bases at J, with 7 bases between the two ends. Germline CDR1 MNHEY, CDR2 SVGAGI. DNA of the CDR3: TGTGCCAGCAGTTACGAGGGTATGAACACTGAAGCTTTCTTT. This codes for CASSYEGMNTEAFF.

The chain has TRBV5-6 and TRBJ2-1; the match to TRBD2 covers 10 bases. Per germline, CDR1 SGHDT and CDR2 YYEEEE. V trimming: 0 bases; J trimming: 10 bases; junction bases outside the gene matches: 10. CDR3 length: 16 amino acids. CDR3 amino acids: CASSLAVRLAGDEQFF. The CDR3 DNA sequence: TGTGCCAGCAGCTTGGCAGTGCGTCTAGCGGGGGACGAGCAGTTCTTC.

The chain has TRBV3-1 (or the pseudogene TRBV3-2) and TRBJ1-2, with TRBD1 matching 10 bases. The CDR3 has 18 amino acids. V shed 4 bases, J shed 1 base, and the junction held 12 bases outside the gene matches. Germline V lookup: CDR1 LGHDT, CDR2 YNNKEL (reference sequence). The CDR3 coding sequence is TGTGCCAGCAGCCCAGGACAGGGGGTACACCCCCTTAACTATGGCTACACCTTC. It translates to CASSPGQGVHPLNYGYTF.

V gene TRBV6-2 or TRBV6-3 combines with J gene TRBJ1-6, with D tentatively TRBD1 (6 bases). The CDR3 loop spans 18 amino acids. With 5 bases removed from V and 10 bases from J, the gap between germline ends came to 27 bases. Germline loops: CDR1 MNHEY, CDR2 SVGEGT. CDR3 amino acids: CASSQARQGSIPVSPLHF. CDR3 bases: TGTGCCAGCAGTCAAGCGAGGCAGGGGTCAATCCCGGTCTCACCCCTCCACTTT.

The rearrangement uses TRBV5-1 and TRBJ1-6; the D gene is possibly TRBD1 (6 bases). The CDR3 loop spans 15 amino acids. CDR1 SGHRS and CDR2 YFSETQ come from the germline V gene. The ends were cut back, 1 base at V and 8 bases at J, with 13 bases in the middle. DNA of the CDR3: TGCGCCAGCAGCTTGAGGCAGGGGAGGGATTCACCCCTCCACTTT. It yields the protein CASSLRQGRDSPLHF.

In this sample, this clone turned up a few times. The gene calls are TRBV5-1 and TRBJ1-1; tentatively, D is TRBD1 (6 bases). This CDR3 has 13 residues. CDR1 is SGHRS and CDR2 is YFSETQ in the germline V gene. V was shortened by 3 bases and J by 7 bases, with 13 bases between the two germline ends. The CDR3 coding sequence is TGCGCCAGCAGCTATACAGGGAGAGGTGAAGCTTTCTTT. The encoded protein is CASSYTGRGEAFF.